This section outlines one T cell receptor (beta chain) sequence together with its context. Its antigen remains unknown. The sample is drawn from a study of post-analysis software for immune sequencing data. Unique molecular identifiers were carried by the TCR beta cDNA libraries. Between about 0.9 and 11 million T cells gave rise to hundreds of thousands of cDNA molecules. TCRdb redid the calling of the PCR reads with MiXCR, one entry per CDR3 protein. The table shows approximately 440,000 distinct CDR3 sequences, with around 40% occurring only once. This CDR3 has 13 residues. V was pared by 6 bases and J by 6 bases, with 10 bases of the junction left unmatched. CDR1 and CDR2 from the germline V gene are DFQATT and SNEGSKA (reference sequence). Findings and limits, study-wide: Comparison with controls showed significantly lower normalized Chao1 diversity in multiple sclerosis patients. Roughly five TRBV segments were significantly more frequent in patients than in controls. TRBV5-6, TRBV5-1 and TRBV20-1 were among these segments. Under F measure analysis, samples from one preparation batch co-clustered strongly.

Sequenced sample: blood. The TCR originated in a girl aged 5 to 17 with multiple sclerosis. J is TRBJ1-2 and V is TRBV20-1; the match to TRBD1 covers 7 bases. The CDR3 sequence is CSALNTGVDGYTF. CDR3 DNA sequence: TGCAGTGCGCTGAATACAGGGGTCGATGGCTACACCTTC.